The 8 T cell receptor beta chains given below trace back to one sample, sequenced in a study of monozygotic twins with inflammatory bowel disease (dated by TCRdb to the late 2010s). The library came from 5' RACE. Sequenced on an Illumina HiSeq 2500. TCRdb reanalyzed the reads, keeping one entry per CDR3 protein sequence and omitting DNA. The table of this sample itemizes tens of thousands of distinct CDR3 sequences. The ten most abundant clones make up 6% to 9.5% of the sample. Sequences were obtained from blood. The receptors stem from a human donor with ulcerative colitis or Crohn's disease, or a healthy co-twin of an affected twin (not recorded which).

The chain links TRBV11-2 to TRBJ2-5. Germline V CDR1 and CDR2: SGHAT, FQNNGV. The CDR3 runs to 13 residues. CDR3 region: CASSFMTLETQYF.

The chain uses TRBV7-3 and TRBJ2-3. CDR3 length: 14 amino acids. Germline V gene lookup returns CDR1 SGHTA and CDR2 FQGTGA. The CDR3 loop reads CASSLERVADTQYF.

The chain has TRBV11-2 and TRBJ1-2. This CDR3 has 15 residues. Germline CDR1 is SGHAT and CDR2 is FQNNGV. The CDR3 reads CASSLEAAKLYGYTF. The entire variable domain, with the rest obtained from reference TRBV11-2 and TRBJ1-2, is as follows: EAGVAQSPRYKIIEKRQSVAFWCNPISGHATLYWYQQILGQGPKLLIQFQNNGVVDDSQLPKDRFSAERLKGVDSTLKIQPAKLEDSAVYLCASSLEAAKLYGYTFGSGTRLTVV.

V usage is TRBV12-3 or TRBV12-4 and J usage is TRBJ1-1. The CDR3 is 14 residues long. This chain's CDR3 is CARLRGLWTPEAFF.

The chain has TRBV18 and TRBJ2-1; TCRdb outputs TRBD1, but without DNA this stays unchecked. This CDR3 comprises 16 residues. Germline V gene lookup returns CDR1 KGHSH and CDR2 LQKENI. The CDR3 protein is CASCPTGASSYNEQFF.

The chain uses TRBV20-1 and TRBJ2-5; lacking DNA, the TRBD1 call made by TCRdb goes unchecked. CDR1 is DFQATT, CDR2 SNEGSKA, per germline (reference sequence). The CDR3 has 16 residues. The CDR3 sequence is CSARSPQAGKQETQYF.

V is TRBV28 and J is TRBJ1-5; TCRdb calls TRBD1, which cannot be checked without DNA. The CDR3 is 15 amino acids. CDR1 and CDR2 (germline): MDHEN, SYDVKM. The CDR3 protein is CASNGGQAGNQPQHF.

This chain joins TRBV5-6 and TRBJ2-5; TCRdb's D gene call, TRBD1, goes unchecked for lack of DNA. Germline values: CDR1 SGHDT, CDR2 YYEEEE. The CDR3 covers 15 residues. This CDR3 reads CASSLVQGSQETQYF.